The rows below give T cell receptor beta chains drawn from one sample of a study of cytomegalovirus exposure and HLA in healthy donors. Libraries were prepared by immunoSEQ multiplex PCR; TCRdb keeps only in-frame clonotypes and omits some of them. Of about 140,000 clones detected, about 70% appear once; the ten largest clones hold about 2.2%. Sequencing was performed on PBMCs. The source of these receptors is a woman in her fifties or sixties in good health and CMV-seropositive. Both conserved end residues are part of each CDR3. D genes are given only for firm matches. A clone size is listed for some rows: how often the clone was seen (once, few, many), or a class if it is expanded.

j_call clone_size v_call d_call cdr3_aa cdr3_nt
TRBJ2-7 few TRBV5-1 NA CASSTLTGSYEQYF TGCGCCAGCAGCACCCTCACAGGGTCCTACGAGCAGTACTTC
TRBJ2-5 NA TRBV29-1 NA CSVSSGTQYF TGCAGCGTTTCGTCAGGGACCCAGTACTTC
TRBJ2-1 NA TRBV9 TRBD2 CASRPAGGPGYEQFF TGTGCCAGCAGGCCGGCGGGAGGGCCTGGCTATGAGCAGTTCTTC
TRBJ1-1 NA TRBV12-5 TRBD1 CASGSWTGDTEAFF TGTGCTAGTGGTTCGTGGACAGGGGACACTGAAGCTTTCTTT
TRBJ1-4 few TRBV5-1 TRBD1 CASRGQTQTNEKLFF TGCGCCAGCAGGGGACAGACTCAAACTAATGAAAAACTGTTTTTT
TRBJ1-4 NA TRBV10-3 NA CATTVGGNEKLFF TGTGCCACCACCGTGGGAGGCAATGAAAAACTGTTTTTT
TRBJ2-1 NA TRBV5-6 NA CASSQEAVFYEQFF TGTGCCAGCAGCCAGGAGGCAGTCTTCTATGAGCAGTTCTTC
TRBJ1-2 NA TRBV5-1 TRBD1 CASSLTGDRYTF TGCGCCAGCAGCTTGACAGGGGATCGCTACACCTTC
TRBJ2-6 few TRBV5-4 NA CASRTGQTGSGANVLTF TGTGCCAGCAGAACAGGGCAGACGGGCTCTGGGGCCAACGTCCTGACTTTC
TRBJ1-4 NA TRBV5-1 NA CASSLGQLEFLGGQLTGKLFF TGCGCCAGCAGCTTGGGTCAGTTGGAGTTTTTAGGAGGGCAACTAACGGGAAAACTGTTTTTT
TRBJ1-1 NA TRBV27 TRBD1 CASSLRSTGAFSQAFF TGTGCCAGCAGTTTAAGGTCGACAGGGGCCTTTTCCCAAGCTTTCTTT
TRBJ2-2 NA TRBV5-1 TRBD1 CASSPGTGNTGELFF TGCGCCAGCAGCCCCGGGACAGGGAACACCGGGGAGCTGTTTTTT
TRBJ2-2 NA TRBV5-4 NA CASSNRVNTGELFF TGTGCCAGCAGTAACAGGGTGAACACCGGGGAGCTGTTTTTT
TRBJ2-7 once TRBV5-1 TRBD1 CASSPRTGGSYEQYF TGCGCCAGCAGCCCGAGGACAGGGGGCTCCTACGAGCAGTACTTC
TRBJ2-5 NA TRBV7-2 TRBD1 CASSSARAGGLETQYF TGTGCCAGCAGCTCCGCCCGGGCAGGGGGTTTAGAGACCCAGTACTTC
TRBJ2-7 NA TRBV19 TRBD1 CASSIGDRVNEQYF TGTGCCAGTAGTATAGGGGACAGAGTAAACGAGCAGTACTTC
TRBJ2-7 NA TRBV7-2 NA CASSLAQGGGVKQYF TGTGCCAGCAGCTTAGCCCAAGGAGGTGGGGTGAAGCAGTACTTC
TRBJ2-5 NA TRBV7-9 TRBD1 CASSPGTGQETQYF TGTGCCAGCAGCCCAGGGACAGGACAAGAGACCCAGTACTTC
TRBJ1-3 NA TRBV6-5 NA CASSLGIQGFTIYF TGTGCCAGCAGCTTAGGGATACAGGGCTTCACCATATATTTT
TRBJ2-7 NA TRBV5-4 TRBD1 CASSLGQGSSYEQYF TGTGCCAGCAGCTTGGGACAGGGGAGCTCCTACGAGCAGTACTTC
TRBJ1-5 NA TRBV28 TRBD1 CASTTTGVSNQPQHF TGTGCCAGCACCACAACAGGGGTGAGCAATCAGCCCCAGCATTTT
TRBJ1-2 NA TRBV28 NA CASTLGGLYGYTF TGTGCCAGCACCCTGGGAGGCCTCTATGGCTACACCTTC
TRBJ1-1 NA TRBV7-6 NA CASSPYPVNTEAFF TGTGCCAGCAGCCCCTATCCGGTGAACACTGAAGCTTTCTTT
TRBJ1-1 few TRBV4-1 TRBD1 CASSQSRLGGRMNTEAFF TGCGCCAGCAGCCAATCTCGGTTAGGGGGCAGGATGAACACTGAAGCTTTCTTT
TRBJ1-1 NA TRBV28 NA CASNPGRGTEAFF TGTGCCAGCAATCCGGGGAGGGGCACTGAAGCTTTCTTT
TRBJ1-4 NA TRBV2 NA CASSLNFDREKLFF TGTGCCAGCAGCCTGAACTTCGACAGGGAAAAACTGTTTTTT
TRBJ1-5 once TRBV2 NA CASSRGNNQPQHF TGTGCCAGCAGTCGGGGGAATAATCAGCCCCAGCATTTT
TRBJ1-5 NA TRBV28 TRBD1 CASRFGDRGNQPQHF TGTGCCAGCAGGTTCGGGGACAGGGGCAATCAGCCCCAGCATTTT
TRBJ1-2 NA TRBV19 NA CATGGWVSNYGYTF TGTGCCACCGGAGGCTGGGTGTCGAACTATGGCTACACCTTC
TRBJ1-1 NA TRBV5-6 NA CASSLARLEAFF TGTGCCAGCAGCTTGGCCAGACTTGAGGCTTTCTTT
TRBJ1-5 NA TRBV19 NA CASYPGVHSNQPQHF TGTGCCAGTTATCCGGGAGTGCATAGCAATCAGCCCCAGCATTTT
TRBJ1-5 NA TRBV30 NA CAWSWQGLNQPQHF TGTGCCTGGAGTTGGCAGGGCCTCAATCAGCCCCAGCATTTT
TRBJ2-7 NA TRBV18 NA CASSPSQGIVDEQYF TGTGCCAGCTCACCGTCACAGGGAATTGTCGACGAGCAGTACTTC
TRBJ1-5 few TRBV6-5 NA CASGLVSNQPQHF TGTGCCAGTGGCCTCGTTAGCAATCAGCCCCAGCATTTT
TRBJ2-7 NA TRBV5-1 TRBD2 CALLAEPYEQYF TGCGCCTTACTAGCGGAACCCTACGAGCAGTACTTC
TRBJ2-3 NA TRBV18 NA CASSRGEATDTQYF TGTGCCAGCTCCAGGGGGGAGGCAACAGATACGCAGTATTTT
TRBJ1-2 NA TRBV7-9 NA CASSQGTGYTF TGTGCCAGCAGTCAGGGGACTGGCTACACCTTC
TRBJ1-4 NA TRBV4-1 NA CASSHQWSGTPNEKLFF TGCGCCAGCAGCCACCAATGGTCCGGGACACCTAACGAAAAACTGTTTTTT
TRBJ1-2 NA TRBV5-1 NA CASSLGTGYGYTF TGCGCCAGCAGCTTGGGTACAGGCTATGGCTACACCTTC
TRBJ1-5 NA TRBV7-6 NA CASSLEGGGPQHF TGTGCCAGCAGCTTAGAGGGAGGAGGACCCCAGCATTTT
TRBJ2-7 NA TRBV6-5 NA CASSYSSTGGTYEQYF TGTGCCAGCAGTTACTCGAGTACGGGGGGCACCTACGAGCAGTACTTC
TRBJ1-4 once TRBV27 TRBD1 CASSPRQGREKLFF TGTGCCAGCAGTCCGAGACAGGGGCGGGAAAAACTGTTTTTT
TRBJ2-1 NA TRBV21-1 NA CASSKEFGGSKTCPRDNEQFF TGTGCCAGCAGCAAAGAATTCGGCGGGAGTAAAACTTGTCCCAGGGACAATGAGCAGTTCTTC
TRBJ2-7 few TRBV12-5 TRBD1 CASGNLGQSYEQYF TGTGCTAGTGGTAACCTGGGACAGTCCTACGAGCAGTACTTC
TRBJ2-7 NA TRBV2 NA CASKGAYEQYF TGTGCCAGCAAGGGGGCCTACGAGCAGTACTTC
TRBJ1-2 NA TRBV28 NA CASSPAGVDSYGYTF TGTGCCAGCAGTCCTGCGGGGGTCGATTCCTATGGCTACACCTTC
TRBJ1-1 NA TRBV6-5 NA CASSRGNTEAFF TGTGCCAGCAGTCGCGGGAACACTGAAGCTTTCTTT
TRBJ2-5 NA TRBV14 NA CASSRRHGKETQYF TGTGCCAGCAGCCGTCGACACGGAAAAGAGACCCAGTACTTC
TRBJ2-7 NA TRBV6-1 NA CASSENHYEQYF TGTGCCAGCAGTGAAAATCACTACGAGCAGTACTTC
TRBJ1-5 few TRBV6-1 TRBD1 CASSRTGGNQPQHF TGTGCCAGCAGTAGGACAGGGGGCAATCAGCCCCAGCATTTT
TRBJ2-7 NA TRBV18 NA CASSPRDTDAYEQYF TGTGCCAGCTCACCCCGGGACACGGACGCCTACGAGCAGTACTTC
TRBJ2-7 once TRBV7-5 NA CARSLGGRGAYEQYF TGTGCCAGAAGCTTAGGCGGCAGGGGAGCGTACGAGCAGTACTTC
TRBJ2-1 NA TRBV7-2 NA CASSPYSPFNEQFF TGTGCCAGCAGCCCCTATAGCCCTTTCAATGAGCAGTTCTTC
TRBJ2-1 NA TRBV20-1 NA CSALYNEQFF TGCAGTGCCCTTTACAATGAGCAGTTCTTC
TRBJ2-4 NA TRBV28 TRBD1 CASSFPQLDRGRSIQYF TGTGCCAGCAGTTTCCCCCAACTGGACAGGGGGCGTAGCATTCAGTACTTC
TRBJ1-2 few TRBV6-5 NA CASSPTDRWGRYTF TGTGCCAGCAGTCCCACTGACAGGTGGGGACGGTACACCTTC
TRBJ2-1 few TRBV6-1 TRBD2 CASSVMGGSEQFF TGTGCCAGCAGTGTAATGGGGGGGAGTGAGCAGTTCTTC
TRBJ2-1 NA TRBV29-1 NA CSVEVRRPEQFF TGCAGCGTTGAAGTACGGAGACCCGAGCAGTTCTTC
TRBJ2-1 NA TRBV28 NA CASSSYQREQFF TGTGCCAGCAGTTCATATCAGAGGGAGCAGTTCTTC